The 30 T cell receptor beta chains presented below share a single source sample, sequenced in a study of CD8+CD57+ T cells in acquired aplastic anemia. The template used for profiling TCR beta VDJ and CDR3 was genomic DNA. TCRdb reprocessed the reads with MiXCR, giving one entry per CDR3 protein. The sample yields approximately 65,000 distinct CDR3 sequences, 55% seen once. Sequenced sample: sorted CD4+, CD8+, or CD8+CD57+ T cells (not recorded which) from PBMCs. The receptors originated from a human donor in good health, serving as a control.

The chain links TRBV12-3 or TRBV12-4 to TRBJ1-1, with 8 bases aligning to TRBD1. Unmatched junction bases numbered 5, after V lost 3 bases and J lost 5 bases. This CDR3 is built from 14 residues. In nucleotides, the CDR3 is TGTGCCAGCAGTTTCCGGACAGGGCGGACTGAAGCTTTCTTT. Its translation is CASSFRTGRTEAFF.

This clonotype occurred a few times. The rearrangement joins TRBV15 to TRBJ1-2, with 9 bases matching TRBD1. The trim removed 0 bases at V and 8 bases at J, leaving 1 base unmatched. This CDR3 contains 13 residues. Germline V gene lookup returns CDR1 LNHNV and CDR2 YYDKDF (reference sequence). The CDR3 sequence is CATSREGTGGYTF. The CDR3 DNA is TGTGCCACCAGCAGAGAGGGGACAGGGGGCTACACCTTC.

The table lists this clonotype with many counts. The V and J genes are TRBV11-3 and TRBJ2-1, with D uncertain. This CDR3 contains 15 residues. The germline CDR1 and CDR2 sequences are SGHNT and YENEEA. V gave up 2 bases and J gave up 5 bases, with 13 bases separating them. CDR3 region: CASSLRLATHNEQFF. The CDR3 coding sequence is TGTGCCAGCAGCTTAAGGCTGGCTACCCACAATGAGCAGTTCTTC.

In regard to this clonotype: A much bigger clone sits one base away, suggesting this may be a read error. The V call is TRBV6-1, the J call TRBJ1-5; 10 bases align to TRBD1. CDR3 length: 16 amino acids. The V and J ends lost 3 bases and 5 bases, in that order; junction bases with no gene match: 7. The germline V gene encodes CDR1 MNHNS and CDR2 SASEGT. CDR3 sequence: CASSDVGQGGDQPQHF. The CDR3 DNA sequence: TGTGCCAGCAGTGATGTCGGACAGGGGGGGGATCAGCCCCAGCATTTT.

The chain is built from TRBV2 and TRBJ2-5, with a tentative D call TRBD2 (6 bases). This CDR3 has 14 amino acids. The germline V gene encodes CDR1 SNHLY and CDR2 FYNNEI. The germline V and J ends were trimmed by 10 bases and 2 bases, with 17 bases remaining between them. The CDR3 nucleotides read TGTGCCACTAATCCCGGGACTGCGCAAGAGACCCAGTACTTC. Translating it yields CATNPGTAQETQYF.

The table lists this clonotype with many counts. This sequence joins TRBV4-2 and TRBJ2-7, with TRBD2 matching over 8 bases. Germline-derived CDR1 and CDR2 are LGHNA and YNFKEQ. The ends lost 0 bases at V and 1 base at J; junction bases unmatched: 8. The CDR3 loop spans 17 amino acids. The CDR3, as DNA: TGTGCCAGCAGCCAAGATCGAGGGACTAGTTTGTCCTACGAGCAGTACTTC. Translated: CASSQDRGTSLSYEQYF.

CDR3 sequence: CSVDPFGQRETQYF. DNA for the CDR3: TGCAGCGTGGACCCTTTCGGACAGCGAGAGACCCAGTACTTC. This chain links TRBV29-1 with TRBJ2-5; D may be TRBD1 (6 bases). In germline, CDR1 is SQVTM, CDR2 ANQGSEA. Deletions cut 6 bases from V and 4 bases from J, with 18 bases between. This CDR3 region has 14 residues.

V is TRBV10-1 and J is TRBJ2-1, with 11 bases that match TRBD2. J was trimmed by 6 bases and V by 6 bases; bases with no gene match: 4. The CDR3 length is 14 residues. Germline loops: CDR1 WNHNN, CDR2 SYGVQD (reference sequence). In nucleotides, the CDR3 is TGCGCCAGCAGCCTTAGCGGGGGGGCCAATGAGCAGTTCTTC. It yields the protein CASSLSGGANEQFF.

In its sample, this clonotype was seen once. The chain uses TRBV5-6 and TRBJ2-1; a possible D gene is TRBD1 (6 bases). This CDR3 comprises 15 residues. Trimming pared 4 bases from V and 10 bases from J, leaving 21 bases between. Germline values: CDR1 SGHDT, CDR2 YYEEEE. CDR3 amino acids: CASSVGGQPQGEQFF. For the CDR3, the DNA is TGTGCCAGCAGCGTAGGAGGACAGCCCCAAGGGGAGCAGTTCTTC.

V usage is TRBV15 and J usage is TRBJ1-3; D possibly corresponds to TRBD1 (6 bases). Per germline, CDR1 LNHNV and CDR2 YYDKDF (reference sequence). Between the trimmed V and J ends, which lost 3 bases and 4 bases, there was a span of 13 bases. This CDR3 comprises 15 residues. The CDR3 coding sequence is TGTGCCACCAGCAGCTTGACAGGTTCCGGAAACACCATATATTTT. This encodes CATSSLTGSGNTIYF.

The V call is TRBV7-2, the J call TRBJ2-3; a possible D gene is TRBD1 (5 bases). Between the trimmed V and J ends, which lost 5 bases and 4 bases, there was a span of 10 bases. The CDR3 extends over 13 amino acids. From germline, CDR1 is SGHTA and CDR2 FQGNSA. The CDR3 spells CASSTLGADTQYF. DNA for the CDR3: TGTGCCAGCAGCACCCTAGGGGCAGATACGCAGTATTTT. The full variable domain, completed using reference TRBV7-2 and TRBJ2-3, is GAGVSQSPSNKVTEKGKDVELRCDPISGHTALYWYRQSLGQGLEFLIYFQGNSAPDKSGLPSDRFSAERTGGSVSTLTIQRTQQEDSAVYLCASSTLGADTQYFGPGTRLTVL.

This clonotype was counted many times. The chain employs TRBV18 and TRBJ2-7; maybe TRBD2 (6 bases). Trimming stripped 4 bases from V and 1 base from J, with 17 bases between. The germline gives CDR1 KGHSH, CDR2 LQKENI. This CDR3 region has 16 residues. CDR3 sequence reads: CASSRLGSGGSYEQYF. The CDR3 bases are TGTGCCAGCTCACGACTGGGCTCTGGAGGGTCCTACGAGCAGTACTTC.

This clonotype has a handful of counts. The chain employs TRBV6-1 and TRBJ1-6; 7 nucleotides match TRBD1. The ends lost 8 bases at V and 7 bases at J; junction bases unmatched: 8. The germline V gene encodes CDR1 MNHNS and CDR2 SASEGT. The CDR3 contains 14 residues. The CDR3 nucleotides read TGTGCCAGCTCCGACAGGGCCACCAATTCACCCCTCCACTTT. It specifies CASSDRATNSPLHF.

Concerning this clonotype itself: The germline gene is not matched at one end of the junction; a read error may be the cause. The chain has TRBV2 and TRBJ2-3; D is unclear. CDR3 size: 17 residues. The germline V gene has CDR1 SNHLY and CDR2 FYNNEI. As DNA, the CDR3 is TGCGCCAGCAGTGCCAGCCGCCAGCGTCTAGTCACAGATACGCAGTATTTT. Residues: CASSASRQRLVTDTQYF. Looking up the rest from reference TRBV2 and TRBJ2-3 gives the full variable domain: EPEVTQTPSHQVTQMGQEVILRCVPISNHLYFYWYRQILGQKVEFLVSFYNNEISEKSEIFDDQFSVERPDGSNFTLKIRSTKLEDSAMYFCASSASRQRLVTDTQYFGPGTRLTVL.

This chain links TRBV7-7 with TRBJ2-7; 9 nucleotides agree with TRBD1. The CDR3 loop spans 16 amino acids. Losses at the gene ends were 5 bases for V and 3 bases for J; bases not matched to a gene: 11. CDR1 and CDR2 (germline): SSHAT, FNYEAQ (reference sequence). Written as DNA, the CDR3 is TGTGCCAGCAGCGCGGGACAGGGTAGGACCGGCTACGAGCAGTACTTC. Translation gives CASSAGQGRTGYEQYF.

J is TRBJ2-3 and V is TRBV10-2; 7 bases are shared with TRBD1. The CDR3 has 15 residues. Germline CDR1 is WSHSY and CDR2 is SAAADI. Trimming took 2 bases from V and 4 from J; bases not matched to a gene: 6. CDR3 DNA: TGCGCCAGCAGTGAGACGGGGACAGCCCCAGATACGCAGTATTTT. It codes for CASSETGTAPDTQYF.

By its share, this clonotype is medium-sized (0.01 to 0.1%). This chain joins TRBV7-9 and TRBJ1-1; no reliable D call. The CDR3 sequence is 10 residues long. Germline V gene lookup returns CDR1 SEHNR and CDR2 FQNEAQ (reference sequence). The V and J ends lost 5 bases and 5 bases respectively, with 3 bases between them. The CDR3 region is CASSRTEAFF. CDR3 DNA: TGTGCCAGCAGCCGAACTGAAGCTTTCTTT.

This clonotype was observed once. A much larger clone lies one base from this, so it may be a read error. The chain couples TRBV11-3 to TRBJ1-3; the D is unclear. This CDR3 comprises 12 residues. Germline V gene sequence: CDR1 SGHNT, CDR2 YENEEA. CDR3 protein: CTSSFSGNTIYF. The CDR3 bases are TGTACCAGCAGCTTTTCTGGAAACACCATATATTTT.

The chain carries TRBV10-3 and TRBJ2-2, with D perhaps matching TRBD1 (6 bases). Germline values: CDR1 ENHRY, CDR2 SYGVKD. This CDR3 is built from 15 residues. Trimming stripped 3 bases from V and 0 bases from J, with 8 bases between. CDR3 loop: CAISDWTANTGELFF. CDR3 nucleotides: TGTGCCATCAGTGATTGGACAGCGAACACCGGGGAGCTGTTTTTT.

On this clonotype: Compared with germline, one end of the junction differs, possibly owing to a read error. V is TRBV10-3 and J is TRBJ2-1; 8 bases map to TRBD2. This CDR3 is built from 13 residues. Germline CDR1 and CDR2: ENHRY and SYGVKD. The CDR3 here is CAISAGGPNEQLF. CDR3 DNA: TGTGCCATCAGTGCGGGAGGGCCTAATGAGCAGCTCTTC.

This clonotype was seen just once. This rearrangement joins TRBV7-8 to TRBJ2-7, with 7 bases lining up with TRBD1. Germline assignment: CDR1 SGHVS and CDR2 FQNEAQ. The CDR3 runs 16 residues. V lost 3 bases and J lost 2; bases outside the gene matches: 10. The CDR3 loop reads CASSLRRLGGPYEQYF. The CDR3 DNA sequence: TGTGCCAGCAGCTTGCGGCGGCTAGGGGGCCCCTACGAGCAGTACTTC.

The chain is built from TRBV7-6 and TRBJ2-7; no clear D gene. The germline V gene has CDR1 SGHVS and CDR2 FNYEAQ. This CDR3 comprises 12 residues. The germline V and J ends were trimmed by 5 bases and 0 bases, with 5 bases remaining between them. CDR3 in DNA: TGTGCCAGCAGCCTACGCTCCTACGAGCAGTACTTC. Translated: CASSLRSYEQYF. The full variable domain, with the rest looked up from reference TRBV7-6 and TRBJ2-7, is GAGVSQSPRYKVTKRGQDVALRCDPISGHVSLYWYRQALGQGPEFLTYFNYEAQQDKSGLPNDRFSAERPEGSISTLTIQRTEQRDSAMYRCASSLRSYEQYFGPGTRLTVT.

This chain uses TRBV24-1 with TRBJ1-6; TRBD1 might be the D (5 bases). The V end was cut by 5 bases, the J end by 4 bases, with 14 bases between. This CDR3 is built from 16 residues. CDR1 is KGHDR, CDR2 SFDVKD, per germline. For the CDR3, the DNA is TGTGCCACCAGTGCGGGCAGGGATTGGTATAATTCACCCCTCCACTTT. It encodes CATSAGRDWYNSPLHF.

This clonotype was seen ten or more times. The chain couples TRBV6-1 to TRBJ2-7; D remains unclear. From germline, CDR1 is MNHNS and CDR2 SASEGT. Between the trimmed V and J ends, which lost 6 bases and 4 bases, there was a span of 13 bases. The CDR3 has 13 amino acids. In DNA, the CDR3 is TGTGCCAGCAGCCCCTCCGCCCTGTACGAGCAGTACTTC. Protein: CASSPSALYEQYF.

Worth noting for this clonotype: At one end the junction does not follow the germline gene, possibly because of a read error. The chain combines TRBV10-3 with TRBJ2-1; 7 positions agree with TRBD1. The CDR3 sequence is 15 residues long. Germline CDR1 ENHRY, CDR2 SYGVKD. This chain's CDR3 is CATSDSPQGVDEQFF. In DNA, the CDR3 is TGTGCCACCAGTGATTCCCCCCAGGGGGTTGATGAGCAGTTCTTC.

V and J are TRBV2 and TRBJ2-7; 9 positions agree with TRBD1. The CDR3 loop spans 14 amino acids. The junction had 7 bases not matched to a gene; V was cut back by 4 bases and J by 6 bases. Germline CDR1 reads SNHLY; CDR2 reads FYNNEI. The CDR3, as DNA: TGTGCCAGCAGTGTGGGGACAGGGATCTTCGAGCAGTACTTC. It is translated as CASSVGTGIFEQYF.

This clonotype was observed a few times. The chain is built from TRBV2 and TRBJ2-2, with TRBD1 identical over 10 bases. The trim removed 9 bases at V and 5 bases at J, leaving 3 bases unmatched. The CDR3 has 13 residues. Per germline, CDR1 SNHLY and CDR2 FYNNEI. The CDR3 reads CARGDRGTGELFF. The DNA of the CDR3 is TGTGCCAGAGGGGACAGGGGAACCGGGGAGCTGTTTTTT.

The chain couples TRBV5-1 to TRBJ1-5, with D possibly TRBD1 on 6 matching bases. Germline CDR1 is SGHRS and CDR2 is YFSETQ. CDR3 length: 13 residues. V lost 4 bases and J lost 8, with 13 bases in between. The CDR3 protein is CASSRNRDEPQHF. The CDR3 DNA reads TGCGCCAGCAGCCGGAACAGGGACGAGCCCCAGCATTTT.

J is TRBJ2-7 and V is TRBV25-1, with TRBD1 matching 7 bases. With V trimmed by 2 bases and J by 4 bases, 5 bases remained unmatched. This CDR3 has 14 amino acids. The V gene's germline CDR1 is MGHDK and CDR2 SYGVNS. The DNA for the CDR3 is TGTGCCAGCAGTGAAGAAGGGACAGCGTACGAGCAGTACTTC. Translated, it gives CASSEEGTAYEQYF.

The chain joins TRBV7-9 to TRBJ1-1; perhaps TRBD1 as D (6 bases). In germline, CDR1 is SEHNR, CDR2 FQNEAQ (reference sequence). This CDR3 has 10 residues. V dropped 10 bases and J dropped 6 bases, with 9 bases sitting between them. CDR3 residues: CATWTAEAFF. Here the CDR3 DNA reads TGTGCCACCTGGACAGCTGAAGCTTTCTTT.